The sequence of this T cell receptor (beta chain) was determined in a study of human T cells and chemical hapten exposure. Study-wide results and limits: Counts of expanded TCRs at PT1 were positively correlated with patch test score.

As concerns this clonotype: The antigen remains undetermined.

In the authors' workflow: Sample TCR totals centred on a median of around 95,000, ranging about 20,000 to 700,000. TCRdb reprocessed the RACE reads with MiXCR, giving one entry per CDR3 protein. The V and J calls reflect TCRdb's pipeline rather than the authors' work. Among about 190,000 distinct CDR3 sequences listed, around 25% were seen once. Time point indicated: patch test 3, about 24 weeks after DPC sensitization. This sample's treatment: therapeutic diphenylcyclopropenone sensitization with weekly scalp DPC. The CDR3 has 17 amino acids. After removal of 3 bases from V and 2 bases from J, the junction contained 8 bases not matched to a gene.

The chain is built from TRBV12-3 or TRBV12-4 and TRBJ2-1; TRBD2 aligns across 9 bases. This sequence was found in a woman in her 40s with alopecia areata. Some clones in this sample may be carry-over from other donors' samples. The source was whole blood, collected in connection with sensitization to the hapten diphenylcyclopropenone (DPC). DNA for the CDR3: TGTGCCAGCAGTTTCGGTAGCGGGAGTCTCGCCTACAATGAGCAGTTCTTC. Protein sequence: CASSFGSGSLAYNEQFF.